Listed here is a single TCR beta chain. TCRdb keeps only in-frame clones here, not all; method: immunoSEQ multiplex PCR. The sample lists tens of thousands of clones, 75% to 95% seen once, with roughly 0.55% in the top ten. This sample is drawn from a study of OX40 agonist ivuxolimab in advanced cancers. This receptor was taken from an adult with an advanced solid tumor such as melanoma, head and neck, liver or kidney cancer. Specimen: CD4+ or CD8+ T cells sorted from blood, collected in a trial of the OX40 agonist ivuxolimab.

The CDR3 region is CASSPKSYEIGSNQPQHF. CDR3 in DNA: TGTGCCAGCTCACCGAAAAGCTACGAGATCGGTAGCAATCAGCCCCAGCATTTT. This chain connects TRBV18 to TRBJ1-5; D ambiguous. Deletions cut 3 bases from V and 0 bases from J, with 18 bases between. The CDR3 covers 18 residues. Germline V gene sequence: CDR1 KGHSH, CDR2 LQKENI. Supplemented by reference TRBV18 and TRBJ1-5, the full variable domain reads NAGVMQNPRHLVRRRGQEARLRCSPMKGHSHVYWYRQLPEEGLKFMVYLQKENIIDESGMPKERFSAEFPKEGPSILRIQQVVRGDSAAYFCASSPKSYEIGSNQPQHFGDGTRLSIL.